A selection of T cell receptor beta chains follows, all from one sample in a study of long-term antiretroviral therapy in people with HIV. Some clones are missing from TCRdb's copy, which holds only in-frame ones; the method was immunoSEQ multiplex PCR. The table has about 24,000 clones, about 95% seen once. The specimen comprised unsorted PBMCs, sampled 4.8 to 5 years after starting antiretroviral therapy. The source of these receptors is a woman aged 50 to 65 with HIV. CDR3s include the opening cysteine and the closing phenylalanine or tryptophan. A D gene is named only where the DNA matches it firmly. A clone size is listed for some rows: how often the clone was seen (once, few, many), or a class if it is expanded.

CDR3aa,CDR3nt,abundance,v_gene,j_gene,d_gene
CASRNSGTSSYNEQFF,TGTGCCAGCAGGAATTCCGGGACTAGCTCCTACAATGAGCAGTTCTTC,NA,TRBV7-8,TRBJ2-1,TRBD2
CASSVAGTSGYNEQFF,TGTGCCAGCAGCGTAGCTGGGACTAGCGGTTACAATGAGCAGTTCTTC,NA,TRBV9,TRBJ2-1,TRBD2
CASRARVANEKLFF,TGTGCCAGCAGAGCCAGGGTAGCTAATGAAAAACTGTTTTTT,NA,TRBV6-5,TRBJ1-4,NA
CASSYSYTGGYGYTF,TGTGCCAGCAGTTACTCTTATACAGGGGGCTATGGCTACACCTTC,NA,TRBV6-5,TRBJ1-2,TRBD1
CASSQNPEGGTEAFF,TGTGCCAGCTCACAAAACCCAGAGGGTGGGACTGAAGCTTTCTTT,NA,TRBV18,TRBJ1-1,NA
CASSHIKQGAQETQYF,TGTGCCAGCAGCCACATCAAACAGGGGGCCCAAGAGACCCAGTACTTC,NA,TRBV7-6,TRBJ2-5,TRBD1
CASTSVGQYRGYTF,TGTGCCAGTACCTCAGTTGGACAGTATCGTGGCTACACCTTC,NA,TRBV19,TRBJ1-2,NA
CVAGLSTGELFF,TGTGTCGCAGGGCTTAGCACCGGGGAGCTGTTTTTT,NA,TRBV7-9,TRBJ2-2,NA
CASSVGGGVSYEQYF,TGTGCCAGCAGCGTGGGAGGGGGCGTCTCCTACGAGCAGTACTTC,NA,TRBV9,TRBJ2-7,NA
CSVEGTAADYQETQYF,TGCAGCGTTGAAGGCACAGCAGCAGATTACCAAGAGACCCAGTACTTC,NA,TRBV29-1,TRBJ2-5,NA
CASSLAISGSPLHF,TGTGCCAGCAGCTTGGCCATTTCCGGATCACCCCTCCACTTT,NA,TRBV5-4,TRBJ1-6,NA
CASSLASALSYEQYF,TGCGCCAGCAGCTTGGCCTCGGCCCTATCCTACGAGCAGTACTTC,NA,TRBV5-1,TRBJ2-7,NA
CSVVEFRGYGYTF,TGCAGCGTTGTAGAATTCAGGGGCTATGGCTACACCTTC,NA,TRBV29-1,TRBJ1-2,NA
CASSPTGAAYEQYF,TGTGCCAGCAGCCCGACAGGGGCGGCCTACGAGCAGTACTTC,NA,TRBV6-5,TRBJ2-7,TRBD1
CASSLGPYTDTQYF,TGTGCCAGCAGCTTGGGACCCTACACAGATACGCAGTATTTT,NA,TRBV13,TRBJ2-3,NA
CASSTLPPNTGELFF,TGTGCCAGCAGTACCTTACCCCCCAACACCGGGGAGCTGTTTTTT,NA,TRBV27,TRBJ2-2,NA
CASSVGGHTGELFF,TGTGCCAGCAGCGTAGGAGGGCACACCGGGGAGCTGTTTTTT,NA,TRBV9,TRBJ2-2,NA
CASILSAGMTSQYF,TGTGCCAGCATCCTTTCGGCGGGCATGACTTCCCAGTACTTC,NA,TRBV7-8,TRBJ2-5,NA
CAINLGPLEGYTF,TGTGCCATCAACCTCGGACCCCTGGAAGGCTACACCTTC,NA,TRBV10-3,TRBJ1-2,NA
CATSRDSGGLATGYTF,TGTGCCACCAGCAGGGATTCCGGAGGACTTGCGACTGGCTACACCTTC,NA,TRBV15,TRBJ1-2,NA
CASSSGFTGELFF,TGTGCCAGCAGCTCTGGGTTCACCGGGGAGCTGTTTTTT,NA,TRBV27,TRBJ2-2,NA
CASSGVASPYEQYF,TGTGCCAGCAGTGGTGTAGCGTCGCCCTACGAGCAGTACTTC,NA,TRBV2,TRBJ2-7,NA
CASSLRLAGETQYF,TGTGCCAGCAGCCTACGACTAGCGGGAGAGACCCAGTACTTC,NA,TRBV13,TRBJ2-5,TRBD2
CASSYSGQGLQPQHF,TGTGCCAGCAGTTACTCGGGACAGGGCCTACAGCCCCAGCATTTT,NA,TRBV6-5,TRBJ1-5,TRBD1
CASSPTGQGGTQPQHF,TGTGCCAGCAGTCCCACGGGACAAGGAGGTACTCAGCCCCAGCATTTT,once,TRBV7-6,TRBJ1-5,NA
CASSLQGTNEKLFF,TGTGCCAGCAGTTTGCAGGGAACTAATGAAAAACTGTTTTTT,NA,TRBV27,TRBJ1-4,NA
CASSLGGTVDTEAFF,TGTGCCAGCAGCTTAGGTGGGACGGTCGACACTGAAGCTTTCTTT,NA,TRBV7-2,TRBJ1-1,NA
CSDIAGFTDTQYF,TGCAGCGATATAGCGGGATTCACAGATACGCAGTATTTT,NA,TRBV29-1,TRBJ2-3,TRBD2
CASSETSVDEQFF,TGTGCCAGCAGCGAAACTAGCGTCGATGAGCAGTTCTTC,NA,TRBV7-9,TRBJ2-1,TRBD2
CAWRIAGGGNEQFF,TGTGCCTGGCGCATAGCGGGAGGGGGGAATGAGCAGTTCTTC,once,TRBV5-4,TRBJ2-1,TRBD2
CATSRATTNEKLFF,TGTGCCACCAGCAGAGCAACAACTAATGAAAAACTGTTTTTT,NA,TRBV15,TRBJ1-4,NA
CASSSGTANTEAFF,TGTGCCAGCAGTTCCGGGACAGCTAACACTGAAGCTTTCTTT,NA,TRBV27,TRBJ1-1,TRBD1
CASSNGYEQYF,TGCGCCAGCAGCAACGGCTACGAGCAGTACTTC,NA,TRBV5-1,TRBJ2-7,NA
CASAPGLYVNNEQFF,TGTGCCAGCGCCCCGGGACTTTATGTCAACAATGAGCAGTTCTTC,NA,TRBV2,TRBJ2-1,NA
CASSLGPVTDTQYF,TGTGCCAGCAGCTTAGGCCCAGTTACAGATACGCAGTATTTT,NA,TRBV7-2,TRBJ2-3,NA
CASSLEAGDTGELFF,TGTGCCAGCAGCTTAGAGGCGGGAGATACCGGGGAGCTGTTTTTT,NA,TRBV7-9,TRBJ2-2,TRBD2
CASSSSPSTGKEAFF,TGCGCCAGCAGCTCATCGCCTTCCACAGGGAAGGAAGCTTTCTTT,NA,TRBV5-1,TRBJ1-1,NA
CASGPGGTMNTEAFF,TGTGCCAGCGGCCCCGGGGGGACGATGAACACTGAAGCTTTCTTT,NA,TRBV28,TRBJ1-1,NA
CASSPGQVVTGELFF,TGTGCCAGCAGCCCGGGACAGGTAGTCACCGGGGAGCTGTTTTTT,NA,TRBV7-9,TRBJ2-2,TRBD1
CASCPGQGFSGNTIYF,TGTGCCAGCTGCCCGGGACAGGGGTTCTCTGGAAACACCATATATTTT,NA,TRBV28,TRBJ1-3,TRBD1